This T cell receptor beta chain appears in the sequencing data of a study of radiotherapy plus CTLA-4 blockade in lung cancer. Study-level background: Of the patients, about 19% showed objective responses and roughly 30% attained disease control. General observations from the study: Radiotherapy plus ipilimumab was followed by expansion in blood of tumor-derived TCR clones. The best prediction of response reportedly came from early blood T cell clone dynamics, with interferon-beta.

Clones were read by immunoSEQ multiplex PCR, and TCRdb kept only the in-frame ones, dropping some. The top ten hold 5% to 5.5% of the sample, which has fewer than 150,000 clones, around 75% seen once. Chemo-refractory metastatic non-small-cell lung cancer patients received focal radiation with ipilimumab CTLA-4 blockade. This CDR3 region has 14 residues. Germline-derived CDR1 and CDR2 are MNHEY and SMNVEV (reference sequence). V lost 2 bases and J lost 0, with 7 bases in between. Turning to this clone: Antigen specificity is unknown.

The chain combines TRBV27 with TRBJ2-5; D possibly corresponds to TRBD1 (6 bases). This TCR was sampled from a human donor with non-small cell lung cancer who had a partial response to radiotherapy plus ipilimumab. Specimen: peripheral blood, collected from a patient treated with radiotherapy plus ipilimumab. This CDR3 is CASSLDRNQETQYF. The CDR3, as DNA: TGTGCCAGCAGTTTAGACAGGAACCAAGAGACCCAGTACTTC.